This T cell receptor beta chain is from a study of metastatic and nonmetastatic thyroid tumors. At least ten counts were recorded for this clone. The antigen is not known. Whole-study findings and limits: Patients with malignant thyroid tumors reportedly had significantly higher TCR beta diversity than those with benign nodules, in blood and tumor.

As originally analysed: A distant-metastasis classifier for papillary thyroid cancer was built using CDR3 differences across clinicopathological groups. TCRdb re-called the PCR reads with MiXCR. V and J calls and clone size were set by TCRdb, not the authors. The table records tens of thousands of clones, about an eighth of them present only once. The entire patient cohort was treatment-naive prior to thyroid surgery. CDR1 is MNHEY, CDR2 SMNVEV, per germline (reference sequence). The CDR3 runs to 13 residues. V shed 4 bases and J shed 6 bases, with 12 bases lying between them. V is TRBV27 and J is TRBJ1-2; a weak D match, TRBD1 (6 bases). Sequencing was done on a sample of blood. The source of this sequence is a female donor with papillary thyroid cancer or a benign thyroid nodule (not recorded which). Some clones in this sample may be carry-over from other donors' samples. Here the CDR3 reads CASSSYRQDGYTF. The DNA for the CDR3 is TGTGCCAGCAGTTCCTACCGACAGGATGGCTACACCTTC.